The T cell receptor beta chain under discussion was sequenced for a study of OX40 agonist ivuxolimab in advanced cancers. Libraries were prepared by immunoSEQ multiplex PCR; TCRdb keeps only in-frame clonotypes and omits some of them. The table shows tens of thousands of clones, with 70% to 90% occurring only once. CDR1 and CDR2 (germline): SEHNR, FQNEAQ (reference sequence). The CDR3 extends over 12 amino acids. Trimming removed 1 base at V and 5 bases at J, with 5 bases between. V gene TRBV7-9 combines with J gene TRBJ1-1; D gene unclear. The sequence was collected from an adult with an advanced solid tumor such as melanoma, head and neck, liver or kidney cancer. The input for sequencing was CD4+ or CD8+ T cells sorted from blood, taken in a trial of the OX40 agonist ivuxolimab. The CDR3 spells CASSLGLTEAFF. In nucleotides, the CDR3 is TGTGCCAGCAGCTTAGGACTGACTGAAGCTTTCTTT.